One TCR beta chain is described in this entry. Its matching antigen is unknown. This sample is drawn from a study of blood T cells in healthy people across ages. The study's findings and limits: PBMCs left unsorted prevented a conclusive naive versus antigen-experienced comparison.

A J-beta primer mix and a sample-barcoded 5' primer were used in a second PCR of roughly 6 to 11 cycles. From the 5' RACE reads, TCRdb called clonotypes with MiXCR, one entry per CDR3 protein. The table shows approximately 600,000 distinct CDR3 sequences, with under 65% occurring only once. V lost 2 bases and J lost 7, with 18 bases in between. This CDR3 has 16 residues. The germline gives CDR1 MNHEY, CDR2 SVGEGT. This rearrangement joins TRBV6-2 or TRBV6-3 to TRBJ2-1; D is perhaps TRBD1 (6 bases). Input material: blood. This TCR came from a man between 60 and 75 years old in good health. The CDR3 loop is CASSYGGRGPTNEQFF. DNA of the CDR3: TGTGCCAGCAGTTACGGTGGCAGGGGTCCTACAAATGAGCAGTTCTTC.